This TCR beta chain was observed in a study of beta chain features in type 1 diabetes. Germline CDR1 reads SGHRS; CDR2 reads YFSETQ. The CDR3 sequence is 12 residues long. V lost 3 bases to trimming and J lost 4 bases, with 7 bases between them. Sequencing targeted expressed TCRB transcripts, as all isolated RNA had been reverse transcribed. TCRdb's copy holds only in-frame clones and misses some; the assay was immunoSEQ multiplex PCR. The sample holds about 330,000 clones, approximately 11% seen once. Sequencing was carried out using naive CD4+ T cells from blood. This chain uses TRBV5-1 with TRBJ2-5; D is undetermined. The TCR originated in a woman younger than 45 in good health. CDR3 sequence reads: CASSSSLETQYF. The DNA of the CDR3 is TGCGCCAGCAGCTCTTCCCTAGAGACCCAGTACTTC.